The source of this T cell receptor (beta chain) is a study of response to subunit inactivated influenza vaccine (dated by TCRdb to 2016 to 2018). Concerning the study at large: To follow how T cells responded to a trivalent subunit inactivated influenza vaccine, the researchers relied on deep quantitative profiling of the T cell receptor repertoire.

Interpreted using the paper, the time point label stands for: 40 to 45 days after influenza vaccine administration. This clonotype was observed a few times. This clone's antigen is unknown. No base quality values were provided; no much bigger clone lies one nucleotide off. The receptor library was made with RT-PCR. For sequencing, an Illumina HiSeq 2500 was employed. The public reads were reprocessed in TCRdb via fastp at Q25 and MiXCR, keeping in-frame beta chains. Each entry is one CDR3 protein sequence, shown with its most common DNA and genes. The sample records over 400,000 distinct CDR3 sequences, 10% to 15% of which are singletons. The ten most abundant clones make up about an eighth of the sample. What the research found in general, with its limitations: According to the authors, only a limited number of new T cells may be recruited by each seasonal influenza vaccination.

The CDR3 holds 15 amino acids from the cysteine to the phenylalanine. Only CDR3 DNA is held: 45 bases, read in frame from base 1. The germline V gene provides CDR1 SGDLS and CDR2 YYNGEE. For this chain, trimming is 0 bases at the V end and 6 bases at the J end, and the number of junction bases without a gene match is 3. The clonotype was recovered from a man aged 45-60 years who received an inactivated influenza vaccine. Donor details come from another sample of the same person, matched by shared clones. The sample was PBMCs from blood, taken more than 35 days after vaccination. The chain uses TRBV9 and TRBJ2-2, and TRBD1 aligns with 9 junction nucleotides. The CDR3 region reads CASSVVTGGPGELFF. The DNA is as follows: TGTGCCAGCAGCGTAGTAACAGGGGGCCCCGGGGAGCTGTTTTTT.